This T cell receptor beta chain was sequenced for a study of T cells after yellow fever vaccination. Notes on the study in general: Abundant bulk-population clonotypes could contaminate the FACS-sorted repertoires. When the response was secondary, it was weaker but reached its peak faster, day 5 versus 15.

This clonotype showed up just a few times. Its antigen is not identified. In making TCR cDNA, 5'RACE template switching added a universal primer site and UMIs to it. TCRdb reprocessed the 5' RACE reads with MiXCR, giving one entry per CDR3 protein. The sample has some 240,000 distinct CDR3 sequences, under 3.5% seen once; the top ten hold about 3.3%. This CDR3 has 16 residues. The V end was cut by 0 bases, the J end by 5 bases, with 17 bases between. Germline values: CDR1 SGHRS, CDR2 YFSETQ. This chain joins TRBV5-1 and TRBJ2-5; D is possibly TRBD1 (5 bases). The sample here was CD4+ T cells sorted from PBMCs, taken 10 days after the yellow fever booster vaccination. The TCR originated in a man aged 18 to 29 who received the YFV17D yellow fever vaccine. DNA for the CDR3: TGCGCCAGCAGCTTGGAAGGTGGCAGGGAAGGTGAGACCCAGTACTTC. Residues: CASSLEGGREGETQYF.